Reported below is one T cell receptor beta chain. The V end lost 1 base, the J end lost 1 base, and 7 bases lay between the germline ends. The germline gives CDR1 LGHNA, CDR2 YSLEER. The CDR3 is 15 amino acids. These data belong to a study of cytomegalovirus exposure and HLA in healthy donors. Researchers ran the PCR with 60 Vbeta and 13 Jbeta primers. TCRdb keeps only in-frame clones here, not all; method: immunoSEQ multiplex PCR. The profile covers 200,000 to 250,000 clones, with around 80% appearing a single time and around 5% taken by the ten largest. J is TRBJ1-4 and V is TRBV4-3; maybe TRBD1 (5 bases). The source is a woman in her thirties or forties in good health and CMV-seropositive. The sequenced sample consisted of PBMCs. The CDR3 sequence is CASSQAGGTNEKLFF. The CDR3 nucleotides are TGCGCCAGCAGCCAAGCGGGGGGAACTAATGAAAAACTGTTTTTT.